These T cell receptor beta chains were read from a single sample in a study of somatic mutations in cytotoxic T cells in rheumatoid arthritis. Repertoires were generated with immunoSEQ multiplex PCR, while TCRdb's copy carries only in-frame clones and drops some. Of about 11,000 clones listed, nearly 75% are singletons. The sample was CD8+ T cells sorted from blood. These receptors came from a woman aged 35 to 49 in good health. The CDR3 runs from the conserved cysteine through the conserved F or W. A D gene is named only where the DNA matches it firmly. For some rows the clone size is stated as once, few or many, or as a class when expanded; others skip it.

v_call	d_call	clone_size	j_call	cdr3_nt	cdr3_aa
TRBV9	NA	NA	TRBJ2-1	TGTGCCAGCAGCGTCGGTGTAATAAATGAGCAGTTCTTC	CASSVGVINEQFF
TRBV6-6	NA	NA	TRBJ2-1	TGTGCCAGCAGTTACGCGGGGCAAACCTACAATGAGCAGTTCTTC	CASSYAGQTYNEQFF
TRBV4-3	TRBD2	NA	TRBJ2-1	TGCGCCAGCAGCCAAGTGAGTAGCGGGGGCAACAATGAGCAGTTCTTC	CASSQVSSGGNNEQFF
TRBV5-1	TRBD2	NA	TRBJ2-1	TGCGCCAGCAGCTTGGATGGGACTAGCGGGAGTGAGCAGTTCTTC	CASSLDGTSGSEQFF
TRBV28	NA	NA	TRBJ1-2	TGTGCCAGCAGTTTTCGAGGATCATCCTATGGCTACACCTTC	CASSFRGSSYGYTF
TRBV5-1	NA	NA	TRBJ1-1	TGCGCCAGCAGCTTCGGGGGATCCGGCACTGAAGCTTTCTTT	CASSFGGSGTEAFF
TRBV5-1	NA	NA	TRBJ1-1	TGCGCCAGCAGCCAAGGAGACCGGGCCCCTGAAGCTTTCTTT	CASSQGDRAPEAFF
TRBV30	NA	NA	TRBJ2-1	TGTGCCTGGAGTCGGGGGATCTCCTACAATGAGCAGTTCTTC	CAWSRGISYNEQFF
TRBV7-2	NA	NA	TRBJ2-7	TGTGCCAGCAGCTTAGTGGTCGGGCAGGGATCCTACGAGCAGTACTTC	CASSLVVGQGSYEQYF
TRBV7-9	NA	NA	TRBJ2-3	TGTGCCAGCAGCCCCAGGGGCCCAGATACGCAGTATTTT	CASSPRGPDTQYF
TRBV5-6	TRBD1	NA	TRBJ1-1	TGTGCCAGCAGCTTGGGACAGGGGTACACTGAAGCTTTCTTT	CASSLGQGYTEAFF
TRBV7-9	NA	few	TRBJ1-1	TGTGCCAGCAGCTTAGAGTTGGGCGGCCCCCCCAACACTGAAGCTTTCTTT	CASSLELGGPPNTEAFF
TRBV4-1	NA	NA	TRBJ2-1	TGCGCCAGCAGCCAGGACTGGAGCTCCTACAATGAGCAGTTCTTC	CASSQDWSSYNEQFF
TRBV13	NA	NA	TRBJ1-5	TGTGCCAGCAGCGCGAGGGGCGGGGACGAGAGCAATCAGCCCCAGCATTTT	CASSARGGDESNQPQHF
TRBV11-1	TRBD2	NA	TRBJ2-1	TGTGCCAGCAGCCGTAGCGGGAATAACAATGAGCAGTTCTTC	CASSRSGNNNEQFF
TRBV9	NA	NA	TRBJ1-1	TGTGCCAGCAGCGGGGGGTCGGGACTGGCCACTGAAGCTTTCTTT	CASSGGSGLATEAFF
TRBV28	NA	few	TRBJ1-5	TGTGCCAGCAGTTTGCCTGGTAGCAATCAGCCCCAGCATTTT	CASSLPGSNQPQHF
TRBV6-6	NA	NA	TRBJ2-3	TGTGCCAGCAGTTACTCGGTTGAAGGCACAGATACGCAGTATTTT	CASSYSVEGTDTQYF
TRBV6-4	NA	NA	TRBJ1-1	TGTGCCAGCAGTGAGAAGTATACCTCATACCTGGGCACTGAAGCTTTCTTT	CASSEKYTSYLGTEAFF
TRBV29-1	TRBD1	NA	TRBJ2-1	TGCAGCGTCAATACCGGGACAGGGGACCACAATGAGCAGTTCTTC	CSVNTGTGDHNEQFF
TRBV28	NA	NA	TRBJ1-6	TGTGCCAGCAGTTTAGGATACGGGGTTACCTATAATTCACCCCTCCACTTT	CASSLGYGVTYNSPLHF
TRBV21-1	NA	few	TRBJ2-1	TGTGCCAGCAGCAAACGGCTAGCGGGAGGGAGCTCCTACAATGAGCAGTTCTTC	CASSKRLAGGSSYNEQFF
TRBV6-5	NA	once	TRBJ1-1	TGTGCCAGCAGTTACAGCCGGGCTCCGAACACTGAAGCTTTCTTT	CASSYSRAPNTEAFF
TRBV6-5	TRBD1	NA	TRBJ2-1	TGTGCCAGCAGTTCCCGGACAGGGGATGGTGAGCAGTTCTTC	CASSSRTGDGEQFF
TRBV5-5	TRBD1	few	TRBJ1-3	TGTGCCAGCACCAACCAGGGGGCTATGGGAAACACCATATATTTT	CASTNQGAMGNTIYF
TRBV5-1	TRBD2	few	TRBJ2-3	TGCGCCAGCAGTCCTTCTAGCGGGGGCCAATTTAGCACAGATACGCAGTATTTT	CASSPSSGGQFSTDTQYF
TRBV28	NA	NA	TRBJ2-7	TGTGCCAGCAGACTAATAGCGGACTACTCCTACGAGCAGTACTTC	CASRLIADYSYEQYF
TRBV6-1	NA	NA	TRBJ1-2	TGTGCCAGCAGTGAAGCGAAGGCTCATCCTAACTATGGCTACACCTTC	CASSEAKAHPNYGYTF
TRBV5-6	NA	few	TRBJ1-2	TGTGCCAGCAGCTTGTGGTCTCGAGGGCACTACACCTTC	CASSLWSRGHYTF
TRBV7-8	NA	NA	TRBJ1-2	TGTGCCAGCAGCTTAGTAGTCCAGGGTAACTATGGCTACACCTTC	CASSLVVQGNYGYTF
TRBV12-5	NA	NA	TRBJ1-4	TGTGCTAGTGGCTGGACCAACAGAGGCGCTAATGAAAAACTGTTTTTT	CASGWTNRGANEKLFF
TRBV2	NA	NA	TRBJ1-2	TGTGCCAGCAGTTCCGGGGAGTCCAACCCCTATGGCTACACCTTC	CASSSGESNPYGYTF
TRBV29-1	NA	few	TRBJ2-5	TGCAGCGTTGAAGATTTATTAGGCGGGGCGCTCCAAGAGACCCAGTACTTC	CSVEDLLGGALQETQYF
TRBV7-2	NA	NA	TRBJ2-3	TGTGCCAGCAGCCCAGGGACGGGTTCTAGCACAGATACGCAGTATTTT	CASSPGTGSSTDTQYF
TRBV2	NA	NA	TRBJ1-1	TGTGCCAGCACAGGGGACACTGAAGCTTTCTTT	CASTGDTEAFF
TRBV7-2	TRBD1	NA	TRBJ2-5	TGTGCCAGCAGCTTGGGACAGGGAATCGGGGAGACCCAGTACTTC	CASSLGQGIGETQYF
TRBV5-6	TRBD1	NA	TRBJ1-4	TGTGCCAGCAGCTTAGAGGGGTCAGGGGGCCAGGAGGAAAAACTGTTTTTT	CASSLEGSGGQEEKLFF
TRBV11-2	TRBD2	NA	TRBJ2-1	TGTGCCAGCAGCTTAGTGGCCAGCGGGGGTTACAATGAGCAGTTCTTC	CASSLVASGGYNEQFF